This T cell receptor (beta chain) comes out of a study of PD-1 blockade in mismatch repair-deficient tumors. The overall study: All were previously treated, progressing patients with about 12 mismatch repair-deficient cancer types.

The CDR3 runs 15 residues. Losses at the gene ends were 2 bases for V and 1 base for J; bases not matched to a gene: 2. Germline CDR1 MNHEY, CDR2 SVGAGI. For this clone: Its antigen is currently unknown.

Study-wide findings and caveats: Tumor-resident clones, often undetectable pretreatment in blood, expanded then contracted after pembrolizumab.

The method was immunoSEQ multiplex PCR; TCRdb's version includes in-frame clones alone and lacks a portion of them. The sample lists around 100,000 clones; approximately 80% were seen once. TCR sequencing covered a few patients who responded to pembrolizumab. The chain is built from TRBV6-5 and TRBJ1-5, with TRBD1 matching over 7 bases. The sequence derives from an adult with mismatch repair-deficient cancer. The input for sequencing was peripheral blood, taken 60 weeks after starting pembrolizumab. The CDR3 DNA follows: TGTGCCAGCAGTTACACACAGGGGAGCAATCAGCCCCAGCATTTT. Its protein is CASSYTQGSNQPQHF.